Listed below are T cell receptor beta chains from one sample, sequenced in a study of PD-L1 blockade in urothelial cancer. Method: immunoSEQ multiplex PCR; TCRdb's copy keeps in-frame clones and lacks some. The table has about 33,000 clones, under 90% seen once. Specimen: PBMCs, collected around atezolizumab (anti-PD-L1) treatment. The receptors derive from a man in his fifties or sixties with urothelial cancer. Each CDR3 is given with its conserved first and last residue. The D gene is left open where the match is weak. Where a row states a size, it is once, few, many or the class of an expanded clone; other rows omit it.

>TRBD1|TRBV7-3|TRBJ2-1|once
CASSQNRGEQFF
TGTGCCAGCAGCCAGAACAGGGGAGAGCAGTTCTTC
>.|TRBV5-6|TRBJ1-4|.
CASHEEGRLTTNEKLFF
TGTGCCAGCCACGAGGAGGGACGCCTAACAACTAATGAAAAACTGTTTTTT
>.|TRBV5-4|TRBJ2-5|.
CASSRPGQEGETQYF
TGTGCCAGCAGCCGTCCGGGACAAGAAGGAGAGACCCAGTACTTC
>TRBD2|TRBV7-3|TRBJ2-1|.
CASSGGTSNEQFF
TGTGCCAGCAGCGGGGGGACTAGCAATGAGCAGTTCTTC
>TRBD2|TRBV5-1|TRBJ2-1|.
CASSSGTSGIEQFF
TGCGCCAGCAGCTCCGGGACTAGCGGGATTGAGCAGTTCTTC
>TRBD1|TRBV19|TRBJ2-3|.
CASSMGQGDTQYF
TGTGCCAGTAGTATGGGACAGGGGGATACGCAGTATTTT
>.|TRBV6-5|TRBJ1-1|.
CASSPPGNTEAFF
TGTGCCAGCAGTCCCCCAGGTAACACTGAAGCTTTCTTT
>TRBD1|TRBV18|TRBJ1-5|.
CASSQNKGQPDQPQHF
TGTGCCAGCTCACAGAACAAGGGACAGCCGGATCAGCCCCAGCATTTT
>.|TRBV18|TRBJ2-5|.
CASSRTQVSQETQYF
TGTGCCAGCTCACGTACACAGGTTTCTCAAGAGACCCAGTACTTC
>TRBD1|TRBV6-4|TRBJ1-1|.
CASSDSNLPESDRVITNTEAFF
TGTGCCAGCAGTGACTCGAATCTACCTGAGTCGGACAGGGTGATTACGAACACTGAAGCTTTCTTT
>.|TRBV10-1|TRBJ2-1|few
CASSSGTVYNEQFF
TGCGCCAGCAGCTCCGGGACTGTCTACAATGAGCAGTTCTTC
>.|TRBV5-1|TRBJ2-7|.
CASSLGQGGEQYF
TGCGCCAGCAGCTTGGGACAGGGAGGAGAGCAGTACTTC
>.|TRBV7-2|TRBJ2-7|.
CASSPRWGRGEQYF
TGTGCCAGCAGCCCCAGATGGGGGCGGGGGGAGCAGTACTTC
>.|TRBV5-6|TRBJ1-1|.
CASSLVRMRVTEAFF
TGTGCCAGCAGCTTGGTGCGTATGAGGGTTACTGAAGCTTTCTTT
>TRBD2|TRBV19|TRBJ2-6|.
CASSNMGLAGTGANVLTF
TGTGCCAGTAGTAACATGGGACTAGCGGGAACAGGGGCCAACGTCCTGACTTTC
>TRBD1|TRBV7-9|TRBJ2-3|.
CASSLGDGTVYHTQYF
TGTGCCAGCAGCTTAGGGGACGGGACAGTCTATCATACGCAGTATTTT
>.|TRBV5-8|TRBJ1-1|once
CASSWSGLGNTEAFF
TGTGCCAGCAGCTGGTCCGGTCTCGGGAACACTGAAGCTTTCTTT
>TRBD2|TRBV10-3|TRBJ2-3|.
CAIAPSGDLTDTQYF
TGTGCCATCGCTCCTAGCGGGGACCTCACAGATACGCAGTATTTT
>TRBD1|TRBV4-2|TRBJ1-1|once
CASSRGDSNTEAFF
TGTGCCAGCAGCCGGGGGGACAGTAACACTGAAGCTTTCTTT
>.|TRBV9|TRBJ1-2|.
CASSVGFVRSAMGYGYTF
TGTGCCAGCAGCGTAGGTTTCGTCAGGTCGGCTATGGGCTATGGCTACACCTTC
>.|TRBV5-1|TRBJ1-1|.
CASSPLSNTEAFF
TGCGCCAGCAGCCCGTTATCGAACACTGAAGCTTTCTTT
>TRBD1|TRBV10-2|TRBJ1-2|.
CASRDRGPYGYTF
TGCGCCAGCAGGGACAGGGGCCCGTATGGCTACACCTTC
>.|TRBV7-9|TRBJ2-1|.
CASSLEGAYNEQFF
TGTGCCAGCAGCTTAGAGGGAGCCTACAATGAGCAGTTCTTC
>.|TRBV5-1|TRBJ2-2|.
CASSPQGTVGTGELFF
TGCGCCAGCAGCCCACAGGGTACGGTCGGGACCGGGGAGCTGTTTTTT
>TRBD1|TRBV11-2|TRBJ1-1|.
CASSSLQGANTEAFF
TGTGCCAGCAGCTCTCTACAGGGGGCGAACACTGAAGCTTTCTTT
>.|TRBV5-8|TRBJ1-5|.
CASSLVQSSNQPQHF
TGTGCCAGCAGCTTGGTACAAAGTAGCAATCAGCCCCAGCATTTT
>.|TRBV7-7|TRBJ2-7|.
CASSLGNSPTYEQYF
TGTGCTAGCAGCTTAGGAAACAGCCCGACCTACGAGCAGTACTTC
>TRBD2|TRBV18|TRBJ2-5|.
CASSPQWDLGTSGQETQYF
TGTGCCAGCTCACCTCAATGGGACCTTGGGACTAGCGGGCAAGAGACCCAGTACTTC
>TRBD2|TRBV4-2|TRBJ2-7|.
CASSPSGSSYEQYF
TGTGCCAGCAGCCCTAGCGGGAGCTCCTACGAGCAGTACTTC
>.|TRBV5-4|TRBJ2-7|.
CASSSGVGNSYEQYF
TGTGCCAGCAGCAGTGGAGTCGGGAACTCCTACGAGCAGTACTTC
>.|TRBV5-1|TRBJ2-3|.
CASSLDPTSTDTQYF
TGCGCCAGCAGCCTGGACCCCACTAGCACAGATACGCAGTATTTT
>.|TRBV7-2|TRBJ2-3|.
CASNIQGDTQYF
TGTGCCAGCAATATTCAGGGGGATACGCAGTATTTT
>TRBD2|TRBV19|TRBJ2-3|.
CASSIGLAGALGADTQYF
TGTGCCAGTAGTATTGGGCTAGCGGGAGCTCTTGGCGCAGATACGCAGTATTTT
>.|TRBV11-2|TRBJ2-7|.
CASRPQGSSYEQYF
TGTGCCAGCAGGCCACAGGGATCCTCCTACGAGCAGTACTTC
>TRBD1|TRBV7-9|TRBJ1-3|.
CASSPKDRAGNTIYF
TGTGCCAGCAGCCCCAAGGACAGGGCTGGAAACACCATATATTTT
>.|TRBV7-2|TRBJ1-1|.
CASGYRALEAFF
TGTGCCAGCGGCTACAGGGCTCTTGAAGCTTTCTTT
>.|TRBV7-2|TRBJ2-5|.
CASSFGVSETQYF
TGTGCCAGCAGCTTCGGGGTGTCGGAGACCCAGTACTTC
>.|TRBV5-4|TRBJ2-1|.
CASSLARENEQFF
TGTGCCAGCAGCTTGGCGAGGGAGAATGAGCAGTTCTTC
>.|TRBV7-2|TRBJ2-7|.
CASSLAGGSYEQYF
TGTGCCAGCAGCTTAGCAGGGGGCTCCTACGAGCAGTACTTC
>TRBD1|TRBV10-3|TRBJ2-7|.
CAVRDRGRRDEQYF
TGTGCCGTCCGGGACAGGGGGCGGCGAGACGAGCAGTACTTC
>.|TRBV7-2|TRBJ2-5|.
CASSHQPGEGETQYF
TGTGCCAGCAGCCACCAACCAGGGGAGGGAGAGACCCAGTACTTC
>.|TRBV6-5|TRBJ1-2|.
CASSYGRGRITYGYTF
TGTGCCAGCAGTTACGGACGCGGGCGTATAACCTATGGCTACACCTTC
>.|TRBV30|TRBJ1-1|.
CAWSLFMNTEAFF
TGTGCCTGGTCCCTATTTATGAACACTGAAGCTTTCTTT
>TRBD2|TRBV12-5|TRBJ2-1|.
CASEQGLAGGPNEQFF
TGTGCTAGTGAGCAAGGACTAGCGGGAGGCCCCAATGAGCAGTTCTTC
>.|TRBV30|TRBJ1-2|.
CAWGQYGYTF
TGTGCCTGGGGGCAGTATGGCTACACCTTC
>.|TRBV27|TRBJ2-3|once
CASSLGARTDTQYF
TGTGCCAGCAGTTTAGGGGCTCGAACAGATACGCAGTATTTT
>.|TRBV21-1|TRBJ2-5|.
CASTQSRGTSETQYF
TGTGCCAGCACCCAATCCAGGGGTACGTCGGAGACCCAGTACTTC
>.|TRBV7-3|TRBJ2-5|.
CASAGLSKETQYF
TGTGCCAGCGCGGGGCTTTCCAAAGAGACCCAGTACTTC
>TRBD1|TRBV10-3|TRBJ1-2|.
CATQTGDQVGNGYTF
TGTGCCACCCAAACAGGGGATCAGGTGGGCAATGGCTACACCTTC